What follows is one TCR beta chain and its context. Its specificity is unknown. The data are from a study of Ad26.COV2.S vaccination and SARS-CoV-2 variants. Study results and caveats: Marked by substantial breadth, spike-specific CD8+ and CD4+ T cell responses were reportedly seen after vaccination. Vaccine recipients had higher spike-specific TCR breadth than placebo recipients. From the TCR breadth and depth analyses, total T cell responses may have been underestimated. Recipients of either vaccine or placebo displayed similar breadth of non-spike TCRs.

Profiling relied on immunoSEQ multiplex PCR, and the TCRdb table lists in-frame clones only, not all of them. The table lists about 350,000 clones, about 90% of them singletons, with under 4% in the top ten. The clonotype was recovered from a human donor who had recovered from COVID-19. The sample was peripheral blood, taken after recovery from COVID-19.

The CDR3 loop is CASSYGGGAGETQYF. CDR3 in DNA: TGTGCCAGCAGTTATGGAGGGGGGGCAGGAGAGACCCAGTACTTC. The chain couples TRBV6-9 to TRBJ2-5; D is possibly TRBD2 (7 bases). The CDR3 loop spans 15 amino acids. CDR1 is MNHGY, CDR2 SVAAGI, per germline. With 2 bases removed from V and 4 bases from J, the gap between germline ends came to 14 bases.